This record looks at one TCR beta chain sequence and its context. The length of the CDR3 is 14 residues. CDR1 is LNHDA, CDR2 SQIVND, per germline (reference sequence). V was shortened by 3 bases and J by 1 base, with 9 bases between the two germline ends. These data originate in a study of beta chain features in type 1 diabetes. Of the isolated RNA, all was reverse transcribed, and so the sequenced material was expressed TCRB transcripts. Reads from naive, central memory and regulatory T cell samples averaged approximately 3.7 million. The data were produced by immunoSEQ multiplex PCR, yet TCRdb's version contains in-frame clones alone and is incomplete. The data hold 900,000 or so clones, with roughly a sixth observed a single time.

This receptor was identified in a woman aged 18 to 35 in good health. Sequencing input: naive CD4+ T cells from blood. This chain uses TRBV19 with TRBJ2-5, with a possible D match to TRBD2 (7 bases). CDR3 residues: CASSIAGAQETQYF. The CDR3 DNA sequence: TGTGCCAGTAGTATTGCGGGGGCCCAAGAGACCCAGTACTTC.